The 32 T cell receptor beta chains below all came from one sample that was sequenced in a study of OX40 agonist ivuxolimab in advanced cancers. Some clones are missing from TCRdb's copy, which holds only in-frame ones; the method was immunoSEQ multiplex PCR. The sample lists roughly 120,000 clones; under 95% were seen once. The material sequenced was CD4+ or CD8+ T cells sorted from blood, taken in a trial of the OX40 agonist ivuxolimab. The receptors come from an adult with an advanced solid tumor such as melanoma, head and neck, liver or kidney cancer.

CDR3 DNA sequence: TGTGCCAGCGGAAGGCAAGAGACCCAGTACTTC. This sequence encodes CASGRQETQYF. The chain recombines TRBV2 with TRBJ2-5; D is unclear. The CDR3 is made up of 11 amino acids. V was pared by 8 bases and J by 2 bases, with 6 bases between. Germline CDR1 SNHLY, CDR2 FYNNEI.

V usage is TRBV2 and J usage is TRBJ1-1; D possibly corresponds to TRBD1 (5 bases). V was clipped by 3 bases and J by 7 bases, with 9 bases between them. Germline V gene sequence: CDR1 SNHLY, CDR2 FYNNEI. This CDR3 has 12 amino acids. CDR3 coding DNA: TGTGCCAGCAGTGACAGGGTCGGTGAAGCTTTCTTT. Encoded protein: CASSDRVGEAFF. The variable domain in full, with the rest retrieved from reference TRBV2 and TRBJ1-1, is EPEVTQTPSHQVTQMGQEVILRCVPISNHLYFYWYRQILGQKVEFLVSFYNNEISEKSEIFDDQFSVERPDGSNFTLKIRSTKLEDSAMYFCASSDRVGEAFFGQGTRLTVV.

The V and J genes are TRBV15 and TRBJ2-1; 11 positions agree with TRBD1. This CDR3 region has 18 residues. Germline lookup yields CDR1 LNHNV and CDR2 YYDKDF (reference sequence). With 0 bases clipped from V and 8 bases from J, the junction kept 12 bases outside the gene matches. The CDR3: CATSRESAGTGGLHEQFF. CDR3 nucleotides: TGTGCCACCAGCAGAGAATCTGCCGGGACAGGGGGTTTGCATGAGCAGTTCTTC.

V and J are TRBV7-2 and TRBJ2-7; 12 nucleotides agree with TRBD1. The germline V gene has CDR1 SGHTA and CDR2 FQGNSA. V shed 4 bases and J 9 bases; nucleotides not matched to a gene: 4. The CDR3 spans 13 residues. The DNA for the CDR3 is TGTGCCAGCAGCTCCGGGACAGGGGGCGGGCAGTACTTC. Translation: CASSSGTGGGQYF.

The chain employs TRBV19 and TRBJ2-1, with 9 bases aligning to TRBD2. This CDR3 is 14 amino acids long. Germline values: CDR1 LNHDA, CDR2 SQIVND (reference sequence). Unmatched junction bases numbered 4, after V lost 2 bases and J lost 8 bases. The CDR3 DNA is TGTGCCAGTAGTATATCACTAGCGGGCGATGAGCAGTTCTTC. As protein: CASSISLAGDEQFF. Drawing the rest from reference TRBV19 and TRBJ2-1, the complete variable domain is DGGITQSPKYLFRKEGQNVTLSCEQNLNHDAMYWYRQDPGQGLRLIYYSQIVNDFQKGDIAEGYSVSREKKESFPLTVTSAQKNPTAFYLCASSISLAGDEQFFGPGTRLTVL.

Only one count was recorded for this clone. This rearrangement joins TRBV2 to TRBJ1-5; D might be TRBD1 (6 bases). Deletions cut 7 bases from V and 0 bases from J, with 10 bases between. Germline lookup yields CDR1 SNHLY and CDR2 FYNNEI. CDR3 size: 14 residues. Here the CDR3 reads CASTKGGSNQPQHF. The DNA of the CDR3 is TGTGCCAGCACCAAGGGGGGTAGCAATCAGCCCCAGCATTTT.

The chain uses TRBV9 and TRBJ2-7; perhaps TRBD2 as D (6 bases). The length of the CDR3 is 11 residues. Germline CDR1 and CDR2: SGDLS and YYNGEE. The ends were cut back, 3 bases at V and 7 bases at J, with 8 bases in the middle. Here the CDR3 reads CASSAAGEQYF. The CDR3 bases are TGTGCCAGCAGCGCCGCGGGGGAGCAGTACTTC.

This clone came up once. Within the sample, other DNA sequences also encode this same CDR3. V usage is TRBV5-1 and J usage is TRBJ1-3; the D is unclear. V lost 0 bases to trimming and J lost 0 bases, with 7 bases between them. Germline CDR1 reads SGHRS; CDR2 reads YFSETQ. The CDR3 sequence is 15 residues long. The CDR3 DNA reads as TGCGCCAGCAGCTTGGATGGGAGCTCTGGAAACACCATATATTTT. It specifies CASSLDGSSGNTIYF. Using reference TRBV5-1 and TRBJ1-3 for the parts outside the CDR3, the full variable domain is KAGVTQTPRYLIKTRGQQVTLSCSPISGHRSVSWYQQTPGQGLQFLFEYFSETQRNKGNFPGRFSGRQFSNSRSEMNVSTLELGDSALYLCASSLDGSSGNTIYFGEGSWLTVV.

The gene calls are TRBV18 and TRBJ1-1; 8 bases match TRBD1. Germline CDR1 is KGHSH and CDR2 is LQKENI. The V and J ends lost 3 bases and 3 bases, in that order; junction bases with no gene match: 6. The CDR3 has 15 amino acids. The chain's CDR3 is CASSPWTGRYTEAFF. The CDR3 DNA is TGTGCCAGCTCACCCTGGACAGGGCGGTACACTGAAGCTTTCTTT.

This sequence joins TRBV5-4 and TRBJ2-6; no reliable D call. Trimming cost V 0 bases and J 2 bases, with 9 bases left between them. Germline V gives CDR1 SGHNT, CDR2 YYREEE (reference sequence). The length of the CDR3 is 16 residues. The DNA of the CDR3 is TGTGCCAGCAGCTTGGTTAGCCAAGCTGGGGCCAACGTCCTGACTTTC. It encodes CASSLVSQAGANVLTF.

The V and J genes are TRBV28 and TRBJ1-2; D is undetermined. There are 13 residues in the CDR3. The germline V gene has CDR1 MDHEN and CDR2 SYDVKM. The V gene lost 6 bases and the J gene lost 4 bases, with 12 bases spanning the gap. This CDR3 is CASSQGRGYGYTF. The CDR3 nucleotides read TGTGCCAGCAGCCAAGGACGGGGCTATGGCTACACCTTC.

This clone was counted once. The rearrangement joins TRBV5-4 to TRBJ1-1; no reliable D call. V lost 4 bases and J 3 bases, leaving 13 bases between the germline ends. Germline V gene sequence: CDR1 SGHNT, CDR2 YYREEE (reference sequence). The CDR3 loop spans 14 amino acids. Here the CDR3 reads CASSPGLGDTEAFF. The CDR3, as DNA: TGTGCCAGCAGCCCCGGGCTCGGGGACACTGAAGCTTTCTTT.

CDR3 in DNA: TGTGCCACCCAGACAGGAGGGGGCTACGAGCAGTACTTC. This encodes CATQTGGGYEQYF. The chain employs TRBV6-1 and TRBJ2-7; D could derive from TRBD1 or TRBD2 (6 bases each). Looked up from germline, CDR1 is MNHNS and CDR2 is SASEGT. The V end was cut by 10 bases, the J end by 3 bases, with 16 bases between. This CDR3 has 13 residues.

The J gene is TRBJ1-5, the V gene TRBV30; TRBD1 matches 7 bases. The CDR3 has 16 amino acids. V shed 2 bases and J 2 bases; nucleotides not matched to a gene: 9. Germline lookup yields CDR1 GTSNPN and CDR2 SVGIG (reference sequence). The CDR3 protein is CAWSYPGGLGNQPQHF. The DNA of the CDR3 is TGTGCCTGGAGTTACCCAGGGGGTTTGGGCAATCAGCCCCAGCATTTT.

This clone was picked up a small number of times. The rearrangement joins TRBV20-1 to TRBJ2-7; no clear D gene. CDR1 and CDR2 from the germline V gene are DFQATT and SNEGSKA (reference sequence). The CDR3 is 11 residues long. V was cut by 6 bases and J by 0 bases, with 6 bases left in between. The DNA for the CDR3 is TGCAGTGCCGTCGACTCCTACGAGCAGTACTTC. It is translated as CSAVDSYEQYF.

V usage is TRBV25-1 and J usage is TRBJ2-7; D is undetermined. Germline V gives CDR1 MGHDK, CDR2 SYGVNS. Trimming removed 0 bases from V and 6 bases from J, with 6 bases in between. This CDR3 region has 12 residues. CDR3 amino acids: CASSEYPGEQYF. CDR3 bases: TGTGCCAGCAGTGAATATCCCGGCGAGCAGTACTTC.

The genes are TRBV7-8 and TRBJ1-1, with D hard to call. The CDR3 covers 11 residues. Deletions cut 9 bases from V and 3 bases from J, with 8 bases between. Germline values: CDR1 SGHVS, CDR2 FQNEAQ. CDR3 protein: CASVIDTEAFF. The CDR3 DNA reads TGTGCCAGTGTAATAGACACTGAAGCTTTCTTT.

J is TRBJ1-5 and V is TRBV7-9, with 8 positions matching TRBD1. Germline V gene sequence: CDR1 SEHNR, CDR2 FQNEAQ (reference sequence). CDR3 length: 13 residues. V trimming: 5 bases; J trimming: 4 bases; junction bases outside the gene matches: 1. In DNA, the CDR3 is TGTGCCAGCAGCCGGACAGGGAATCAGCCCCAGCATTTT. It translates to CASSRTGNQPQHF. Together with reference TRBV7-9 and TRBJ1-5, the CDR3 gives the full variable domain: DTGVSQNPRHKITKRGQNVTFRCDPISEHNRLYWYRQTLGQGPEFLTYFQNEAQLEKSRLLSDRFSAERPKGSFSTLEIQRTEQGDSAMYLCASSRTGNQPQHFGDGTRLSIL.

The table lists this clone with a count of one. The rearrangement uses TRBV7-6 and TRBJ2-6; TRBD1 might be the D (5 bases). CDR3 length equals 15 residues. The germline gives CDR1 SGHVS, CDR2 FNYEAQ. The V end was cut by 5 bases, the J end by 0 bases, with 8 bases between. CDR3 loop: CASSPQGSGANVLTF. The DNA for the CDR3 is TGTGCCAGCAGCCCGCAGGGCTCTGGGGCCAACGTCCTGACTTTC.

The chain has TRBV28 and TRBJ2-1; D uncertain. V was cut by 7 bases and J by 7 bases, with 14 bases left in between. CDR3 length: 13 residues. Germline values: CDR1 MDHEN, CDR2 SYDVKM. The CDR3 loop is CASNLRPTNEQFF. CDR3 DNA sequence: TGTGCCAGCAATCTTCGCCCGACGAATGAGCAGTTCTTC.

The chain has TRBV30 and TRBJ2-3; D is unclear. Trimming removed 0 bases from V and 6 bases from J, with 10 bases in between. This CDR3 contains 13 residues. Germline CDR1 GTSNPN, CDR2 SVGIG (reference sequence). In nucleotides, the CDR3 is TGTGCCTGGAGTGTACAATCAGCTGATACGCAGTATTTT. As protein: CAWSVQSADTQYF.

This clone has only one observation. V and J are TRBV4-3 and TRBJ2-7; 9 nucleotides line up with TRBD1. CDR3 length: 14 amino acids. V shed 5 bases and J 5 bases; nucleotides not matched to a gene: 7. Germline values: CDR1 LGHNA, CDR2 YSLEER. This CDR3 reads CASSATGGVDEQYF. As DNA, the CDR3 is TGCGCCAGCAGCGCGACAGGGGGGGTAGACGAGCAGTACTTC.

This chain connects TRBV28 to TRBJ1-4; possible D gene TRBD1, 5 bases. Germline assignment: CDR1 MDHEN and CDR2 SYDVKM. This CDR3 is 16 amino acids long. Trimming removed 2 bases from V and 8 bases from J, with 18 bases in between. CDR3 sequence: CASSLPVGPRTEKLFF. CDR3 DNA sequence: TGTGCCAGCAGTTTACCTGTGGGCCCCCGGACAGAAAAACTGTTTTTT.

The chain carries TRBV18 and TRBJ1-2; TRBD1 might be the D (6 bases). This CDR3 region has 15 residues. CDR1 KGHSH and CDR2 LQKENI come from the germline V gene. V lost 5 bases, J lost 3 bases, and 16 bases lay in between. The CDR3 protein is CASSANRDEDYGYTF. In DNA form, the CDR3 reads TGTGCCAGCTCAGCTAACAGGGACGAAGACTATGGCTACACCTTC.

The chain is built from TRBV7-3 and TRBJ1-1; a weak D match, TRBD1 (5 bases). V lost 3 bases and J lost 4, with 9 bases in between. CDR1 is SGHTA and CDR2 is FQGTGA in the germline V gene. CDR3 size: 13 residues. The CDR3 spells CASSFTGTTEAFF. The CDR3 bases are TGTGCCAGCAGCTTTACGGGGACCACTGAAGCTTTCTTT.

The chain is built from TRBV15 and TRBJ2-1; either TRBD1 or TRBD2 may fit D (5 bases each). CDR3 length equals 19 residues. The germline V gene has CDR1 LNHNV and CDR2 YYDKDF (reference sequence). V was clipped by 1 base and J by 5 bases, with 24 bases between them. The CDR3 sequence is CATSRAIQTTGTTDNEQFF. CDR3 nucleotides: TGTGCCACCAGCAGAGCAATCCAGACTACGGGGACGACCGACAATGAGCAGTTCTTC.

The rearrangement uses TRBV27 and TRBJ1-5, with D possibly being TRBD1 (5 bases). This CDR3 has 14 amino acids. The V gene lost 3 bases and the J gene lost 5 bases, with 11 bases spanning the gap. From germline, CDR1 is MNHEY and CDR2 SMNVEV (reference sequence). The CDR3 nucleotides read TGTGCCAGCAGTTTGGGGAGGGACGATCAGCCCCAGCATTTT. Protein: CASSLGRDDQPQHF.

The chain is built from TRBV5-1 and TRBJ1-2; 12 nucleotides align to TRBD1. V lost 1 base, J lost 7 bases, and 5 bases stayed unmatched. The CDR3 spans 15 residues. Looked up from germline, CDR1 is SGHRS and CDR2 is YFSETQ. The CDR3 bases are TGCGCCAGCAGCTTGTTGGGACAGGGGGCAGGTGGCTACACCTTC. Translating gives CASSLLGQGAGGYTF.

The chain combines TRBV7-2 with TRBJ2-1, with 9 bases matching TRBD2. The length of the CDR3 is 16 residues. The V gene's germline CDR1 is SGHTA and CDR2 FQGNSA. V lost 0 bases to trimming and J lost 7 bases; unmatched junction nucleotides: 7. The CDR3 sequence: CASSLAAAGGPNEQFF. In DNA form, the CDR3 reads TGTGCCAGCAGCTTAGCAGCGGCGGGAGGGCCGAATGAGCAGTTCTTC.

The chain combines TRBV27 with TRBJ2-6; 7 bases line up with TRBD1. The CDR3 has 15 amino acids. CDR1 and CDR2 (germline): MNHEY, SMNVEV (reference sequence). J gave up 1 base and V 9 bases, and 6 bases lay outside the gene matches. This chain's CDR3 is CARPRQGSGANVLTF. CDR3 bases: TGTGCCAGGCCTAGACAGGGTTCTGGGGCCAACGTCCTGACTTTC.

The chain recombines TRBV4-3 with TRBJ2-7; TRBD2 matches at 7 bases. Germline values: CDR1 LGHNA, CDR2 YSLEER. The V segment lost 4 bases and the J segment 3 bases; nucleotides outside the gene matches: 3. This CDR3 has 13 amino acids. The CDR3 here is CASSRGRDYEQYF. For the CDR3, the DNA is TGCGCCAGCAGCCGCGGGAGAGACTACGAGCAGTACTTC.

V is TRBV27 and J is TRBJ1-2, with D possibly being TRBD1 (5 bases). V was clipped by 3 bases and J by 4 bases, with 18 bases between them. The germline V gene encodes CDR1 MNHEY and CDR2 SMNVEV (reference sequence). CDR3 length equals 16 residues. CDR3 nucleotide sequence: TGTGCCAGCAGTTTGGTGGGGCAGGCCCCGGGCTATGGCTACACCTTC. Translation gives CASSLVGQAPGYGYTF.